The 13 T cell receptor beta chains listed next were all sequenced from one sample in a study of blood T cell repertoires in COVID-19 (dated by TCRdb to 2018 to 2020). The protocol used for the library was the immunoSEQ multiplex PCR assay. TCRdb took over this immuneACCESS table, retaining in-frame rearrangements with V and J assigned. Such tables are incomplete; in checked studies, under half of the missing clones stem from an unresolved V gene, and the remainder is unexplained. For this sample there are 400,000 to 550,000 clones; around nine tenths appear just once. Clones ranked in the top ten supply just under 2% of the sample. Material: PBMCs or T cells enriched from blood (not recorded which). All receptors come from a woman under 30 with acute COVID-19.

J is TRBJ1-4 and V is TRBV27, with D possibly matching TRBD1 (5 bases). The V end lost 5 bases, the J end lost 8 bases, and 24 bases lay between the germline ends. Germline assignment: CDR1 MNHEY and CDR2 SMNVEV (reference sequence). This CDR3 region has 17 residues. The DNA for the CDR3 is TGTGCCAGCAGTCCCAGACCGGACACCCGCTTGAGAGAAAAACTGTTTTTT. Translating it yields CASSPRPDTRLREKLFF.

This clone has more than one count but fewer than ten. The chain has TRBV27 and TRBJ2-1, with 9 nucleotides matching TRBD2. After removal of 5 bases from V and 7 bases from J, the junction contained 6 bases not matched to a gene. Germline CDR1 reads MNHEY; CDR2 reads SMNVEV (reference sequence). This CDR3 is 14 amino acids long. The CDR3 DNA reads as TGTGCCAGCAGTCCGGGACTAGCAATGAATGAGCAGTTCTTC. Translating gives CASSPGLAMNEQFF.

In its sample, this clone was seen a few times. This chain's CDR3 is CASSPVREHRGTGNTIYF. CDR3 nucleotide sequence: TGTGCCAGCTCACCAGTCCGGGAACACAGGGGAACTGGAAACACCATATATTTT. The chain joins TRBV18 to TRBJ1-3, with 7 bases that match TRBD1. Germline V gene data show CDR1 as KGHSH and CDR2 as LQKENI. This CDR3 has 18 amino acids. V trimming: 2 bases; J trimming: 2 bases; junction bases outside the gene matches: 12.

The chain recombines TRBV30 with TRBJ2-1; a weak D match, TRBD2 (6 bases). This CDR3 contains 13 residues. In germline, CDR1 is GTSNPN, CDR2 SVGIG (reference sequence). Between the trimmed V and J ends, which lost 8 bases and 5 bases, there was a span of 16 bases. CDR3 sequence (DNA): TGTGCCGGAAAATGGGGGGAAAACAATGAGCAGTTCTTC. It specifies CAGKWGENNEQFF.

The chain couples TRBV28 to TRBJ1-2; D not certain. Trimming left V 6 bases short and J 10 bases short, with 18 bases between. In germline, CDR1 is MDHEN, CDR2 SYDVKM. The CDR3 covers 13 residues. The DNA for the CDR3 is TGTGCCAGCAGAATCACAGAAGCCGAACCCTACACCTTC. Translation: CASRITEAEPYTF.

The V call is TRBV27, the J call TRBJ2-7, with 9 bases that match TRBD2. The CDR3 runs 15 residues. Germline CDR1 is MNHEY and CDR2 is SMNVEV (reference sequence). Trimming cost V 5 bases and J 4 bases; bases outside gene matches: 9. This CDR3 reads CASSGLAGLRYEQYF. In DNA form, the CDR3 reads TGTGCCAGCAGTGGGCTAGCGGGATTGAGGTACGAGCAGTACTTC.

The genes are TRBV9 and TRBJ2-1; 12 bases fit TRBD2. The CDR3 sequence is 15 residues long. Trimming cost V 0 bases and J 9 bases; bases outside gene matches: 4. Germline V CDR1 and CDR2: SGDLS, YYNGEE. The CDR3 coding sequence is TGTGCCAGCAGCGTAGCTAGCGGGAGGGCCGGTGAGCAGTTCTTC. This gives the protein CASSVASGRAGEQFF.

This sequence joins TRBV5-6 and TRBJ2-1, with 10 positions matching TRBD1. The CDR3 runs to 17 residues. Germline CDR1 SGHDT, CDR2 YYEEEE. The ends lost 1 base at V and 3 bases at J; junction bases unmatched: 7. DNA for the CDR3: TGTGCCAGCAGCTTGATGTTGGGACAGGGGTTCTACAATGAGCAGTTCTTC. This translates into CASSLMLGQGFYNEQFF.

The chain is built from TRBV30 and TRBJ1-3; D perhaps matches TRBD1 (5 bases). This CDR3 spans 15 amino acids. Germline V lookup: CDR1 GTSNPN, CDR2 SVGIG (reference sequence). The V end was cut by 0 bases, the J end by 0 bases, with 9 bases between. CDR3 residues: CAWSVRQTSGNTIYF. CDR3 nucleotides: TGTGCCTGGAGTGTCAGACAGACCTCTGGAAACACCATATATTTT.

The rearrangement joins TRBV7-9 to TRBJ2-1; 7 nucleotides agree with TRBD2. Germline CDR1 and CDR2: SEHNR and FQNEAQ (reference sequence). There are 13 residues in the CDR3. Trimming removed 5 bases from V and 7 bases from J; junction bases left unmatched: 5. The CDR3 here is CASSLLGGNEQFF. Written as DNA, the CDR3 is TGTGCCAGCAGCCTATTGGGAGGGAATGAGCAGTTCTTC.

The CDR3 nucleotides read TGTGCCAGCAGCGAAACGACAGGGGTCCGCACAGATACGCAGTATTTT. The encoded protein is CASSETTGVRTDTQYF. V usage is TRBV7-9 and J usage is TRBJ2-3, with 8 bases aligning to TRBD1. CDR3 size: 16 residues. V gave up 5 bases and J gave up 1 base; unmatched junction bases: 8. Per the germline V gene, CDR1 is SEHNR and CDR2 is FQNEAQ (reference sequence).

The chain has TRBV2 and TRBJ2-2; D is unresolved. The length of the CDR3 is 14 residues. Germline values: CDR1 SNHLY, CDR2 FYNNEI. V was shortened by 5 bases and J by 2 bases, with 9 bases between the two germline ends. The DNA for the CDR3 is TGTGCCAGCAGTTTAGTCGCAAACACCGGGGAGCTGTTTTTT. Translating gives CASSLVANTGELFF.

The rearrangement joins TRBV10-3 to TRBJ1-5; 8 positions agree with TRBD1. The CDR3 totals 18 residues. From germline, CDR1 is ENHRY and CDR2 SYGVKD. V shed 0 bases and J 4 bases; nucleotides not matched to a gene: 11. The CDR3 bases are TGTGCCATCAGTGAGTCGCGGCAGGGGGCTTTTAGGAATCAGCCCCAGCATTTT. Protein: CAISESRQGAFRNQPQHF.